This is a list of T cell receptor beta chains from one sample in a study of cytomegalovirus exposure and HLA in healthy donors. Using immunoSEQ multiplex PCR, the repertoire was profiled, and TCRdb retains in-frame clones only, with some absent. The sample holds some 150,000 clones; 60% to 85% are singletons and the top ten take 1.8%. Sequencing was done on a sample of PBMCs. The receptors stem from a female donor in good health and CMV-seropositive. Both conserved end residues are part of each CDR3. D genes are given only for firm matches. Size is stated for part of the rows, as once, few or many counts, or as a class when the clone is expanded.

v_call,d_call,clone_size,j_call,cdr3_aa,cdr3_nt
TRBV19,.,.,TRBJ2-3,CASSISGANTDTQYF,TGTGCCAGTAGTATCTCAGGGGCGAACACAGATACGCAGTATTTT
TRBV10-1,TRBD1,.,TRBJ2-4,CASSDGTGDIQYF,TGCGCCAGCAGTGATGGGACAGGGGACATTCAGTACTTC
TRBV5-1,TRBD1,.,TRBJ2-7,CASRWGQGIRYEQYF,TGCGCCAGCAGATGGGGACAGGGAATCCGCTACGAGCAGTACTTC
TRBV4-1,.,.,TRBJ2-7,CASSQPLTYEQYF,TGCGCCAGCAGCCAACCCTTAACTTACGAGCAGTACTTC
TRBV7-9,TRBD2,once,TRBJ2-3,CASSPGLSTDTQYF,TGTGCCAGCAGCCCGGGACTAAGCACAGATACGCAGTATTTT
TRBV23-1,.,.,TRBJ1-1,CASSHRRQTIMNTEAFF,TGCGCCAGCAGTCACCGTCGACAGACCATCATGAACACTGAAGCTTTCTTT
TRBV9,.,.,TRBJ2-1,CASSVVGANNEQFF,TGTGCCAGCAGCGTAGTAGGAGCGAACAATGAGCAGTTCTTC
TRBV10-2,.,once,TRBJ2-7,CASTADRRRSYEQYF,TGCGCCAGCACCGCGGACAGAAGACGCTCCTACGAGCAGTACTTC
TRBV7-3,TRBD1,.,TRBJ2-1,CASRPSTGGKGTTNEQFF,TGTGCCAGCAGGCCGTCGACAGGGGGCAAAGGGACGACAAATGAGCAGTTCTTC
TRBV5-4,TRBD1,.,TRBJ2-5,CASSLEGGQGAETQYF,TGTGCCAGCAGCTTGGAGGGGGGACAGGGGGCAGAGACCCAGTACTTC
TRBV5-1,.,.,TRBJ2-5,CASSLRGQQETQYF,TGCGCCAGCAGCCTTCGCGGACAGCAAGAGACCCAGTACTTC
TRBV19,.,few,TRBJ2-7,CASSADSPYEQYF,TGTGCCAGTAGTGCGGACAGTCCTTACGAGCAGTACTTC
TRBV29-1,TRBD2,few,TRBJ2-1,CSAGGKPGGINNEQFF,TGCAGCGCCGGGGGGAAGCCGGGAGGGATAAACAATGAGCAGTTCTTC
TRBV7-2,TRBD2,.,TRBJ2-7,CASSLFSGGSYEQYF,TGTGCCAGCAGCTTATTTAGCGGGGGATCCTACGAGCAGTACTTC
TRBV28,.,.,TRBJ1-5,CASSTSAAAGYSNQPQHF,TGTGCCAGCAGTACATCAGCGGCGGCCGGGTATAGCAATCAGCCCCAGCATTTT
TRBV29-1,TRBD1,.,TRBJ1-2,CSVDRTGEDGYTF,TGCAGCGTTGATCGGACAGGGGAGGATGGCTACACCTTC
TRBV6-6,TRBD1,few,TRBJ2-7,CASSGKGAGYEQYF,TGTGCCAGCAGTGGGAAGGGGGCTGGATACGAGCAGTACTTC
TRBV4-1,TRBD1,.,TRBJ1-5,CASSQDGTVSNQPQHF,TGCGCCAGCAGCCAAGATGGGACAGTTAGCAATCAGCCCCAGCATTTT
TRBV10-3,.,.,TRBJ2-3,CAIRGIEGGSNTDTQYF,TGTGCCATCAGGGGGATCGAAGGGGGATCAAACACAGATACGCAGTATTTT
TRBV7-2,.,.,TRBJ1-6,CASSLDRYSPLHF,TGTGCCAGCAGCTTAGATAGATATTCACCCCTCCACTTT
TRBV6-1,.,few,TRBJ1-1,CASSVVQGSNTEAFF,TGTGCCAGCAGTGTAGTACAGGGCTCGAACACTGAAGCTTTCTTT
TRBV5-5,TRBD2,.,TRBJ2-3,CASSDGLAASTDTQYF,TGTGCCAGCAGCGACGGACTAGCAGCTAGCACAGATACGCAGTATTTT
TRBV7-2,TRBD1,.,TRBJ2-3,CASSFKTGGFTDTQYF,TGTGCCAGCAGCTTTAAGACAGGGGGCTTCACAGATACGCAGTATTTT
TRBV11-2,TRBD2,.,TRBJ2-3,CASSGRGGSTDTQYF,TGTGCCAGCAGCGGGCGGGGGGGCAGCACAGATACGCAGTATTTT
TRBV7-6,.,.,TRBJ1-2,CASSLEFQGGYTF,TGTGCCAGCAGCTTAGAATTTCAGGGAGGCTACACCTTC
TRBV4-1,.,few,TRBJ2-1,CASSRRLSGASNEQFF,TGCGCCAGCAGCCGACGGCTCTCAGGGGCCTCCAATGAGCAGTTCTTC
TRBV19,TRBD1,few,TRBJ2-7,CASSPRDRVHEQYF,TGTGCCAGTAGTCCCCGGGACAGGGTACACGAGCAGTACTTC
TRBV4-1,.,.,TRBJ1-3,CASSQGWGGDGNTIYF,TGCGCCAGCAGCCAAGGTTGGGGGGGCGATGGAAACACCATATATTTT
TRBV7-9,.,.,TRBJ2-1,CASSSAGTVNEQFF,TGTGCCAGCAGCTCCGCGGGGACAGTCAATGAGCAGTTCTTC
TRBV29-1,TRBD2,.,TRBJ2-7,CSVGLAGEEQYF,TGCAGCGTTGGACTAGCGGGAGAAGAGCAGTACTTC
TRBV5-1,TRBD1,few,TRBJ1-1,CASSPGTANTEAFF,TGCGCCAGCAGCCCCGGGACAGCCAACACTGAAGCTTTCTTT
TRBV19,TRBD1,few,TRBJ1-1,CASSVPRQGMNTEAFF,TGTGCCAGTAGTGTCCCTCGACAGGGGATGAACACTGAAGCTTTCTTT
TRBV5-1,TRBD1,.,TRBJ2-7,CASSLGGTGVSYEQYF,TGCGCCAGCAGCCTAGGAGGGACAGGGGTCTCCTACGAGCAGTACTTC
TRBV5-4,TRBD1,.,TRBJ2-7,CASSIGQGYGGEQYF,TGTGCCAGCAGCATCGGACAGGGGTACGGGGGGGAGCAGTACTTC
TRBV5-6,.,.,TRBJ1-1,CASSVPQGWVTEAFF,TGTGCCAGCAGCGTACCACAGGGTTGGGTCACTGAAGCTTTCTTT
TRBV18,TRBD1,.,TRBJ2-7,CASSLQGQASYEQYF,TGTGCCAGCTCACTGCAAGGACAGGCGTCCTACGAGCAGTACTTC
TRBV6-6,.,few,TRBJ1-6,CAIQGDESPLHF,TGTGCCATACAGGGTGATGAATCACCCCTCCACTTT
TRBV5-1,.,few,TRBJ2-7,CASRLGSSYEQYF,TGCGCCAGCAGATTGGGTAGCTCCTACGAGCAGTACTTC
TRBV4-1,TRBD2,.,TRBJ2-1,CASSQGTSGRGNEQFF,TGCGCCAGCAGCCAAGGGACTAGCGGGAGAGGCAATGAGCAGTTCTTC
TRBV30,TRBD1,.,TRBJ1-1,CAWSGQGVTEAFF,TGTGCCTGGAGTGGGCAGGGGGTCACTGAAGCTTTCTTT
TRBV18,TRBD1,.,TRBJ2-7,CASSDRGEQYF,TGTGCCAGCTCAGACAGGGGTGAGCAGTACTTC
TRBV10-3,.,.,TRBJ1-5,CAISESRNNQPQHF,TGTGCCATCAGTGAGTCGAGAAATAATCAGCCCCAGCATTTT
TRBV9,.,.,TRBJ2-1,CASSVEAGWGPYNEQFF,TGTGCCAGCAGCGTAGAGGCAGGGTGGGGTCCCTACAATGAGCAGTTCTTC
TRBV7-9,TRBD2,.,TRBJ2-5,CSSSLAGGKEETQYF,TGTTCCAGCAGCCTGGCGGGGGGGAAGGAAGAGACCCAGTACTTC
TRBV9,.,.,TRBJ2-7,CASSVTPTPSYEQYF,TGTGCCAGCAGCGTAACGCCCACACCCTCCTACGAGCAGTACTTC
TRBV9,.,.,TRBJ1-2,CASSVGGGPYGYTF,TGTGCCAGCAGCGTAGGCGGGGGGCCCTATGGCTACACCTTC
TRBV5-6,TRBD1,.,TRBJ2-1,CASSLPGQTYNEQFF,TGTGCCAGCAGCCTTCCGGGACAGACCTACAATGAGCAGTTCTTC
TRBV7-2,.,.,TRBJ2-7,CASSWGQGIYEQYF,TGTGCCAGCAGCTGGGGCCAGGGGATTTACGAGCAGTACTTC
TRBV30,.,.,TRBJ2-3,CAWSFGGLGDTQYF,TGTGCCTGGTCGTTTGGGGGCCTAGGAGATACGCAGTATTTT
TRBV28,TRBD2,.,TRBJ2-5,CASNELAGGYETQYF,TGTGCCAGCAACGAACTAGCGGGGGGGTATGAGACCCAGTACTTC
TRBV28,.,.,TRBJ1-2,CASRSARGEIYGYTF,TGTGCCAGCAGATCAGCAAGGGGCGAAATCTATGGCTACACCTTC
TRBV28,TRBD2,.,TRBJ2-2,CASSWTSGGTNTGELFF,TGTGCCAGCAGCTGGACTAGCGGGGGGACGAACACCGGGGAGCTGTTTTTT
TRBV7-9,.,few,TRBJ1-3,CASRAGNTIYF,TGTGCCAGCAGGGCAGGAAACACCATATATTTT
TRBV10-3,TRBD1,.,TRBJ2-5,CAISESARGRETQYF,TGTGCCATCAGTGAGTCGGCCAGGGGGCGGGAGACCCAGTACTTC
TRBV28,TRBD2,few,TRBJ2-2,CASSYGGGTGELFF,TGTGCCAGCAGTTACGGGGGGGGAACCGGGGAGCTGTTTTTT
TRBV5-1,TRBD1,.,TRBJ1-6,CASSLEPGQNSPLHF,TGCGCCAGCAGCTTGGAACCGGGACAGAATTCACCCCTCCACTTT
TRBV9,.,.,TRBJ2-3,CASSPPASGRPTDTQYF,TGTGCCAGCAGCCCCCCAGCCAGCGGGCGGCCCACAGATACGCAGTATTTT